These T cell receptor beta chains were read from a single sample in a study of cytomegalovirus exposure and HLA in healthy donors. Clones were read by immunoSEQ multiplex PCR, and TCRdb kept only the in-frame ones, dropping some. The sample yields about 200,000 clones, of which the top ten take up around 1.1%. Sequencing was carried out using PBMCs. The source of these receptors is a girl aged 2-10 years in good health and CMV-seropositive. Each CDR3 is given with its conserved first and last residue. The D gene is left open where the match is weak.

d_call j_call v_call cdr3_aa cdr3_nt
TRBD1 TRBJ2-7 TRBV7-2 CASSYSGTGASFYEQYF TGTGCCAGCAGCTACTCAGGGACAGGGGCGAGTTTTTACGAGCAGTACTTC
NA TRBJ1-1 TRBV21-1 CASSKEGGNTEAFF TGTGCCAGCAGCAAAGAAGGGGGGAACACTGAAGCTTTCTTT
NA TRBJ1-1 TRBV5-1 CASSLDREYAEAFF TGCGCCAGCAGCTTGGACAGGGAGTACGCTGAAGCTTTCTTT
TRBD2 TRBJ2-7 TRBV6-5 CASSLWTSSHEQYF TGTGCCAGCAGTCTTTGGACTAGTTCCCACGAGCAGTACTTC
TRBD1 TRBJ1-2 TRBV28 CASSQDRYGYTF TGTGCCAGCAGCCAGGACAGGTATGGCTACACCTTC
TRBD1 TRBJ2-5 TRBV27 CASSTQGGLAQYF TGTGCCAGCAGTACACAGGGGGGCCTCGCCCAGTACTTC
TRBD2 TRBJ2-1 TRBV10-1 CASSELTSGLYNEQFF TGCGCCAGCAGTGAATTAACTAGCGGCCTCTACAATGAGCAGTTCTTC
NA TRBJ2-5 TRBV6-6 CASSYAAQETQYF TGTGCCAGCAGTTACGCGGCACAAGAGACCCAGTACTTC
NA TRBJ2-1 TRBV7-9 CASSLGIGSISYNEQFF TGTGCCAGCAGCCTGGGGATCGGGAGCATCTCCTACAATGAGCAGTTCTTC
NA TRBJ2-7 TRBV4-1 CASSQDPQNYEQYF TGCGCCAGCAGCCAAGACCCCCAGAACTACGAGCAGTACTTC
NA TRBJ1-1 TRBV27 CASSSGPYTEAFF TGTGCCAGCAGTTCCGGTCCCTACACTGAAGCTTTCTTT
TRBD2 TRBJ2-7 TRBV5-1 CASSLGLAGALPNEQYF TGCGCCAGCAGCTTAGGACTAGCGGGAGCCCTACCCAACGAGCAGTACTTC
NA TRBJ1-4 TRBV6-1 CASSDRAKLFF TGTGCCAGCAGTGATCGTGCGAAACTGTTTTTT
TRBD1 TRBJ1-4 TRBV11-2 CASSLIPTGLNEKLFF TGTGCCAGCAGCTTAATCCCGACAGGGCTAAATGAAAAACTGTTTTTT
NA TRBJ2-7 TRBV21-1 CASSKGCSATYNSYEQYF TGTGCCAGCAGCAAAGGATGTAGTGCGACATACAACTCCTACGAGCAGTACTTC
TRBD1 TRBJ2-7 TRBV10-3 CAISDAGTGVYEQYF TGTGCCATCAGTGACGCCGGGACAGGGGTCTACGAGCAGTACTTC
NA TRBJ1-1 TRBV28 CASSLGPPGAGANTEAFF TGTGCCAGCAGTTTAGGCCCACCGGGGGCGGGGGCGAACACTGAAGCTTTCTTT
TRBD1 TRBJ2-7 TRBV11-2 CASSRMTGSSYEQYF TGTGCCAGCAGCCGAATGACAGGGAGCTCCTACGAGCAGTACTTC
TRBD2 TRBJ2-7 TRBV7-9 CASSRTSGYEQYF TGTGCCAGCAGCCGGACTAGCGGCTACGAGCAGTACTTC
TRBD2 TRBJ2-5 TRBV7-2 CASSQWTSGRETQYF TGTGCCAGCAGCCAATGGACTAGCGGGAGAGAGACCCAGTACTTC
TRBD2 TRBJ2-3 TRBV12-5 CASGLVRSGSSTQYF TGTGCTAGTGGTTTGGTACGAAGCGGGAGTTCAACGCAGTATTTT
NA TRBJ1-2 TRBV28 CASSPSGHGYTF TGTGCCAGCAGTCCGTCAGGGCATGGCTACACCTTC
NA TRBJ1-1 TRBV7-2 CASSLRVPSPGNTEAFF TGTGCCAGCAGCTTACGGGTGCCCTCCCCGGGGAACACTGAAGCTTTCTTT
NA TRBJ2-1 TRBV5-1 CASSGSTSRVSNEQFF TGCGCCAGCAGCGGGTCGACTAGTCGGGTAAGCAATGAGCAGTTCTTC
TRBD2 TRBJ2-3 TRBV5-1 CASSPGGLRERTDTQYF TGCGCCAGCAGCCCGGGGGGGCTGCGGGAGCGAACAGATACGCAGTATTTT
TRBD1 TRBJ1-3 TRBV7-8 CASSLERQGFAGNTIYF TGTGCCAGCAGCTTAGAGCGACAGGGATTTGCAGGAAACACCATATATTTT
NA TRBJ1-5 TRBV19 CASSIGRNQPQHF TGTGCCAGTAGTATAGGGAGGAATCAGCCCCAGCATTTT
NA TRBJ2-3 TRBV27 CASSLSRGSTDTQYF TGTGCCAGCAGTTTATCGAGAGGGAGCACAGATACGCAGTATTTT